This T cell receptor beta chain originates from a study of T cells in Graves' hyperthyroidism and ophthalmopathy (dated by TCRdb to between 2018 and 2021). Notes on the research overall: Peripheral blood samples were taken at initial diagnosis, before any treatment was given. In six Graves' hyperthyroidism patients, the study also compared T-cell repertoires from thyroid tissue with T-cell repertoires from blood. To identify TCR V-J signatures that set the groups apart, the researchers used a discovery cohort of about a hundred patients, made up of around 42 with Graves' ophthalmopathy and 55 to 65 with stable Graves' hyperthyroidism. Prospective prediction of ophthalmopathy was tested in an independent validation cohort of 18 to 20 hyperthyroidism patients and 17 patients who later progressed to ophthalmopathy. Following sampling, methimazole starting at 30 mg daily was given to hyperthyroidism patients, and high-dose intravenous methylprednisolone was given to ophthalmopathy patients. The 100 discovery patients were randomly split 7:3 into training and test sets. The paper describes TCR Vbeta CDR3 sequencing of about 140 peripheral blood samples, made up of fewer than 50 ophthalmopathy patients, 70 to 80 hyperthyroidism patients and 17 progressor patients. On the study overall, not on this receptor specifically: Sample size was not statistically predetermined, and investigators were not blinded to group allocation. In cross-validation, a model built on a 13 V-J signature told ophthalmopathy apart from stable hyperthyroidism with 85% to 90% sensitivity and roughly 81% specificity, and in testing the same model reached 80%/75%. In validation, progression to ophthalmopathy was predicted by the model with 55% to 71% sensitivity and 72.22% specificity, a median of roughly six months before onset. Most expanded thyroid clonotypes (frequency above 0.001) were also detected in blood, suggesting blood repertoires may reflect thyroid immune responses.

A remark on this clonotype: It lacks a known antigen. Base qualities are not provided; no much larger clone lies one nucleotide away.

The TCR beta CDR3 regions were amplified from RNA transcripts. The first round of RT-PCR for the TCR CDR3 was performed with the HTBI primer set and the Qiagen OneStep RT-PCR kit. A second multiplex PCR round built the libraries, followed by size selection and purification. Paired-end sequencing of the libraries was performed with 100 bp reads on an Illumina HiSeq2000. Under the source paper's analysis protocol: SOAPnuke was used to process the raw data, throwing out any read that contained adapters or uncalled bases, had a mean Phred below 15, or lacked an exact constant-primer or identifier match. COPE v1.2.5 was used to merge the high-quality paired reads, and each unique nucleotide sequence was defined as a clonotype. MiTCR v1.1 was used to align clonotypes to the IMGT TRBV, TRBD and TRBJ reference segments. Only V-J combinations with frequency above 0.0001, covering 99% to 99.2% of repertoires, were analysed. The TCS score was defined as F50 (clonal expansion) divided by E x V (chaos), with BLOSUM62-based TCRdist calculated between CDR3 peptides within each V-J. Welch's t-statistics and random forest reduced 500 to 550 V-J features to 13, which were used in a naive Bayes classifier (R e1071). The raw public data were reprocessed by TCRdb itself: fastp quality trimming at Q25, MiXCR clonotype calling, in-frame beta chains only. Here each entry gathers all rows of one CDR3 protein and keeps the most common genes and DNA. For this entry, the V and J calls and clone size follow TCRdb and not the study's own pipeline. In all, the sample holds hundreds of thousands of distinct CDR3 sequences, and 14% of those were seen once. The ten largest make up 10% to 13% of the sample.

A patient counted as having stable Graves' hyperthyroidism if no progression to ophthalmopathy occurred over 18 months of follow-up. Hyperthyroidism patients were newly diagnosed, with disease duration under 2 months, and aged 18 to 65 years. The study excluded patients with uncontrolled infections, other autoimmune diseases, pregnancy or lactation. Clinical symptoms, serum thyroxine and TRAb, thyroid ultrasound, and orbital computed tomography formed the basis for the diagnoses. PBMCs were separated from roughly 10 ml of fresh peripheral blood using Ficoll-Paque density gradient centrifugation. Total RNA was extracted with Trizol reagent, and quality was checked on an Agilent 2100 Bioanalyzer. The clonotype was recovered from a woman aged 18-29 years with Graves' hyperthyroidism. The sample taken for sequencing was blood.

The CDR3: CASSKTGPEAEAFF. The DNA sequence is as follows: TGTGCCAGCAGCAAAACTGGACCGGAGGCTGAAGCTTTCTTT. This chain joins TRBV7-9 to TRBJ1-1, with no reliable assignment of the D segment. The CDR3, from cysteine to phenylalanine, totals 14 residues. Of all the DNA, just the CDR3 is kept, 42 bases in frame from base 1. According to the germline V gene (reference sequence), CDR1 reads SEHNR and CDR2 reads FQNEAQ. V loses 5 bases, J loses 6 bases, and the germline ends lie 16 bases apart.